The 29 T cell receptor beta chains below come from one sample, sequenced in a study of cytomegalovirus exposure and HLA in healthy donors. The PCR employed 60 Vbeta primers together with 13 Jbeta primers. TCRdb keeps only in-frame clones here, not all; method: immunoSEQ multiplex PCR. The sample contains under 130,000 clones, under 85% of which appear only once. The specimen sequenced was PBMCs. The source is a man between 50 and 59 years old in good health and CMV-seropositive.

The CDR3 DNA is TGTGCCAGCACCGACAGGTTCATGAACACTGAAGCTTTCTTT. This sequence encodes CASTDRFMNTEAFF. The rearrangement uses TRBV2 and TRBJ1-1, with D possibly TRBD1 on 6 matching bases. V lost 7 bases, J lost 0 bases, and 12 bases lay in between. CDR3 length: 14 residues. In germline, CDR1 is SNHLY, CDR2 FYNNEI.

The chain is built from TRBV4-2 and TRBJ1-2; D gene uncertain. The CDR3 has 14 residues. Germline loops: CDR1 LGHNA, CDR2 YNFKEQ. Trimming stripped 0 bases from V and 3 bases from J, with 8 bases between. For the CDR3, the DNA is TGTGCCAGCAGCCAAGATCTCCAGGACTATGGCTACACCTTC. It codes for CASSQDLQDYGYTF.

The rearrangement joins TRBV19 to TRBJ2-1; 8 nucleotides match TRBD1. Germline V CDR1 and CDR2: LNHDA, SQIVND (reference sequence). This CDR3 region has 14 residues. V dropped 8 bases and J dropped 3; count of bases not matched to a gene: 6. CDR3 DNA sequence: TGTGCCAGTGGGGACAGGCTACTCTACAATGAGCAGTTCTTC. Its protein is CASGDRLLYNEQFF.

The chain links TRBV7-2 to TRBJ2-2, with 7 bases aligning to TRBD2. This CDR3 has 14 amino acids. Unmatched junction bases numbered 6, after V lost 4 bases and J lost 7 bases. Germline CDR1 reads SGHTA; CDR2 reads FQGNSA. The CDR3 DNA reads TGTGCCAGCAGCTCTGGGGGGGGGTACGGGGAGCTGTTTTTT. Translation: CASSSGGGYGELFF.

The chain carries TRBV5-6 and TRBJ2-2; 8 bases are a match to TRBD2. Germline CDR1 SGHDT, CDR2 YYEEEE. The CDR3 is 18 amino acids. V was pared by 5 bases and J by 5 bases, with 17 bases of the junction left unmatched. The CDR3 loop is CASRRLGSGIAGTGELFF. Here the CDR3 DNA reads TGTGCCAGCAGACGGTTGGGTAGCGGGATAGCTGGTACCGGGGAGCTGTTTTTT.

The rearrangement joins TRBV19 to TRBJ2-2; no clear D gene. Germline CDR1 reads LNHDA; CDR2 reads SQIVND (reference sequence). The CDR3 consists of 15 residues. V gave up 3 bases and J gave up 7 bases, with 15 bases separating them. CDR3 region: CASSIDWQVGGELFF. CDR3 bases: TGTGCCAGTAGTATTGATTGGCAGGTCGGCGGGGAGCTGTTTTTT.

The rearrangement joins TRBV9 to TRBJ2-7; D is uncertain. CDR3 length equals 14 residues. CDR1 SGDLS and CDR2 YYNGEE come from the germline V gene. The ends were cut back, 4 bases at V and 2 bases at J, with 13 bases in the middle. The CDR3 loop is CASSPPVGPYEQYF. The CDR3 DNA follows: TGTGCCAGCAGCCCCCCCGTTGGCCCCTACGAGCAGTACTTC.

This clone was recorded once. The rearrangement links TRBV19 to TRBJ1-5, with 10 nucleotides matching TRBD1. The V and J ends lost 10 bases and 6 bases, in that order; junction bases with no gene match: 15. This CDR3 spans 16 amino acids. Germline V gene sequence: CDR1 LNHDA, CDR2 SQIVND (reference sequence). This chain's CDR3 is CATDRGRPKLGQPQHF. CDR3 nucleotides: TGTGCCACTGACAGGGGGCGACCCAAACTAGGTCAGCCCCAGCATTTT.

The chain has TRBV9 and TRBJ2-1; 12 bases fit TRBD2. V was clipped by 0 bases and J by 7 bases; unmatched bases: 5. CDR1 is SGDLS, CDR2 YYNGEE, per germline. The length of the CDR3 is 16 residues. CDR3 DNA sequence: TGTGCCAGCAGCGTAGTAAGACTAGCGGGGGTGAATGAGCAGTTCTTC. Translating gives CASSVVRLAGVNEQFF. The full variable domain, its missing parts supplied by reference TRBV9 and TRBJ2-1, is DSGVTQTPKHLITATGQRVTLRCSPRSGDLSVYWYQQSLDQGLQFLIQYYNGEERAKGNILERFSAQQFPDLHSELNLSSLELGDSALYFCASSVVRLAGVNEQFFGPGTRLTVL.

The chain links TRBV27 to TRBJ2-1; 9 nucleotides match TRBD2. Looked up from germline, CDR1 is MNHEY and CDR2 is SMNVEV (reference sequence). V dropped 5 bases and J dropped 8; count of bases not matched to a gene: 13. This CDR3 has 16 residues. CDR3 in amino acids: CASSPFAGGPFYEQFF. CDR3 nucleotides: TGTGCCAGCAGTCCCTTCGCGGGAGGGCCGTTCTATGAGCAGTTCTTC.

The chain couples TRBV27 to TRBJ1-1, with 7 positions matching TRBD1. This CDR3 is 14 amino acids long. V gave up 5 bases and J gave up 6 bases; unmatched junction bases: 9. The germline V gene encodes CDR1 MNHEY and CDR2 SMNVEV (reference sequence). The chain's CDR3 is CASSRGDRAPEAFF. The CDR3 DNA sequence: TGTGCCAGCAGTCGGGGAGACAGGGCCCCTGAAGCTTTCTTT.

The chain links TRBV7-2 to TRBJ2-3, with 7 nucleotides matching TRBD2. Germline assignment: CDR1 SGHTA and CDR2 FQGNSA. This CDR3 is 13 amino acids long. V lost 8 bases, J lost 2 bases, and 4 bases stayed unmatched. The CDR3: CASAGTNTDTQYF. CDR3 DNA: TGTGCCAGCGCCGGGACTAACACAGATACGCAGTATTTT.

The chain employs TRBV29-1 and TRBJ1-1; no clear D. Germline CDR1 reads SQVTM; CDR2 reads ANQGSEA. V was shortened by 7 bases and J by 6 bases, with 15 bases between the two germline ends. The CDR3 spans 12 residues. CDR3 DNA: TGCAGCGGACTCACCGGCTTATCTGAAGCTTTCTTT. Translated: CSGLTGLSEAFF.

The chain employs TRBV30 and TRBJ2-7, with TRBD1 identical over 9 bases. CDR1 GTSNPN and CDR2 SVGIG come from the germline V gene (reference sequence). The CDR3 is 13 residues long. The V and J ends lost 3 bases and 4 bases, in that order; junction bases with no gene match: 4. CDR3 protein: CAWRVDRGYEQYF. For the CDR3, the DNA is TGTGCCTGGAGGGTCGACAGGGGGTACGAGCAGTACTTC.

This chain connects TRBV19 to TRBJ1-2; 7 bases match TRBD1. This CDR3 is built from 13 residues. CDR1 is LNHDA, CDR2 SQIVND, per germline (reference sequence). The ends lost 2 bases at V and 6 bases at J; junction bases unmatched: 3. CDR3 loop: CASSIRQGDGYTF. CDR3 sequence (DNA): TGTGCCAGTAGTATAAGACAGGGAGATGGCTACACCTTC.

In regard to this clone: Other DNA sequences of this sample code for an identical CDR3. V gene TRBV2 combines with J gene TRBJ1-5; weak D call: TRBD1 (5 bases). CDR1 and CDR2 from the germline V gene are SNHLY and FYNNEI. The CDR3 spans 13 residues. V was shortened by 6 bases and J by 5 bases, with 11 bases between the two germline ends. The CDR3 loop is CASSDSRDQPQHF. The CDR3 DNA sequence: TGTGCCAGCAGCGATTCCAGGGATCAGCCCCAGCATTTT.

The rearrangement joins TRBV7-2 to TRBJ2-5; D is perhaps TRBD2 (5 bases). Germline CDR1 is SGHTA and CDR2 is FQGNSA. V lost 5 bases to trimming and J lost 5 bases, with 18 bases between them. There are 15 residues in the CDR3. The CDR3 here is CASSPLRVRVETQYF. CDR3 nucleotides: TGTGCCAGCAGCCCCCTCCGGGTGAGGGTGGAGACCCAGTACTTC.

This chain uses TRBV7-9 with TRBJ2-3; 7 bases line up with TRBD1. Germline V gene sequence: CDR1 SEHNR, CDR2 FQNEAQ (reference sequence). The J segment lost 5 bases and the V segment lost 3 bases, leaving 8 bases of the junction unmatched. This CDR3 has 15 amino acids. The CDR3 here is CASSFYRGELDTQYF. The CDR3 region has the DNA TGTGCCAGCAGCTTTTACAGGGGAGAGTTAGATACGCAGTATTTT.

This rearrangement joins TRBV18 to TRBJ2-5; 8 bases fit TRBD2. The CDR3 totals 16 residues. CDR1 is KGHSH, CDR2 LQKENI, per germline. V trimming: 0 bases; J trimming: 1 base; junction bases outside the gene matches: 4. The CDR3 region is CASSPPGLGGQETQYF. CDR3 bases: TGTGCCAGCTCACCACCGGGACTAGGGGGCCAAGAGACCCAGTACTTC.

The genes are TRBV10-3 and TRBJ1-5; TRBD1 aligns across 7 bases. V lost 6 bases, J lost 2 bases, and 7 bases stayed unmatched. Germline V gene data show CDR1 as ENHRY and CDR2 as SYGVKD. The CDR3 consists of 15 residues. CDR3 residues: CAISETGAGNQPQHF. CDR3 nucleotide sequence: TGTGCCATCAGCGAAACAGGGGCCGGCAATCAGCCCCAGCATTTT.

This chain joins TRBV7-3 and TRBJ2-1; tentatively, D is TRBD2 (6 bases). CDR3 length equals 14 residues. V lost 5 bases and J 4 bases, leaving 12 bases between the germline ends. Germline loops: CDR1 SGHTA, CDR2 FQGTGA. The CDR3, as DNA: TGTGCCAGCAGCCCCCGGGACTCTTACAATGAGCAGTTCTTC. This gives the protein CASSPRDSYNEQFF.

This clone was recorded a few times. This chain uses TRBV19 with TRBJ2-1; TRBD2 aligns across 8 bases. Losses at the gene ends were 6 bases for V and 4 bases for J; bases not matched to a gene: 8. Germline V CDR1 and CDR2: LNHDA, SQIVND (reference sequence). The CDR3 covers 15 residues. CDR3 nucleotide sequence: TGTGCCAGTAGCCGGACGGGAGGGGATTACAATGAGCAGTTCTTC. The encoded protein is CASSRTGGDYNEQFF.

V usage is TRBV2 and J usage is TRBJ2-7; D gene uncertain. Germline-derived CDR1 and CDR2 are SNHLY and FYNNEI. The CDR3 length is 12 residues. Trimming stripped 2 bases from V and 0 bases from J, with 2 bases between. Here the CDR3 DNA reads TGTGCCAGCAGTGAACGCTCCTACGAGCAGTACTTC. It is translated as CASSERSYEQYF. Full variable domain (remainder filled in from reference TRBV2 and TRBJ2-7): EPEVTQTPSHQVTQMGQEVILRCVPISNHLYFYWYRQILGQKVEFLVSFYNNEISEKSEIFDDQFSVERPDGSNFTLKIRSTKLEDSAMYFCASSERSYEQYFGPGTRLTVT.

V is TRBV19 and J is TRBJ2-1; 15 nucleotides align to TRBD2. CDR1 is LNHDA and CDR2 is SQIVND in the germline V gene (reference sequence). This CDR3 is built from 19 residues. With V trimmed by 4 bases and J by 1 base, 8 bases remained unmatched. The DNA of the CDR3 is TGTGCCAGTAGTACAGGACTAGCGGGAGGGGGACATTCCTACAATGAGCAGTTCTTC. Protein sequence: CASSTGLAGGGHSYNEQFF.

The count of this clone is one. The gene calls are TRBV9 and TRBJ1-4; TRBD1 agrees at 7 bases. The CDR3 loop spans 16 amino acids. Germline values: CDR1 SGDLS, CDR2 YYNGEE. Unmatched junction bases numbered 10, after V lost 0 bases and J lost 8 bases. CDR3 sequence (DNA): TGTGCCAGCAGCGTAGGGCACGAGGGGGCCGGGGAAAAACTGTTTTTT. Its translation is CASSVGHEGAGEKLFF.

The chain couples TRBV7-2 to TRBJ2-7; 8 bases are shared with TRBD2. Trimming took 2 bases from V and 6 from J; bases not matched to a gene: 9. The V gene's germline CDR1 is SGHTA and CDR2 FQGNSA. The CDR3 contains 15 residues. The CDR3 DNA follows: TGTGCCAGCAGCTTAACGGGAGGGCTCAGTTTCGAGCAGTACTTC. Translated: CASSLTGGLSFEQYF.

The chain has TRBV11-2 and TRBJ2-7; no reliable D call. This CDR3 has 15 amino acids. Germline CDR1 reads SGHAT; CDR2 reads FQNNGV. The germline V and J ends were trimmed by 1 base and 5 bases, with 15 bases remaining between them. CDR3 sequence (DNA): TGTGCCAGCAGCTTAGTCACGGGTTATTACCACGAGCAGTACTTC. Amino acids: CASSLVTGYYHEQYF.

The rearrangement uses TRBV27 and TRBJ2-5; 8 bases map to TRBD1. The CDR3 is 15 amino acids. Germline V gene data show CDR1 as MNHEY and CDR2 as SMNVEV (reference sequence). V lost 6 bases and J lost 5; bases outside the gene matches: 11. CDR3 sequence (DNA): TGTGCCAGCAGCTTTGACAGGGGTCCCGGGGAGACCCAGTACTTC. Its translation: CASSFDRGPGETQYF.

This clone is a singleton in its sample. The chain combines TRBV5-1 with TRBJ2-5, with a weak D call TRBD1 (6 bases). V gave up 0 bases and J gave up 5 bases, with 11 bases separating them. CDR1 is SGHRS, CDR2 YFSETQ, per germline. The CDR3 totals 14 residues. The CDR3 sequence is CASSLGQVGETQYF. In nucleotides, the CDR3 is TGCGCCAGCAGCTTGGGACAGGTTGGGGAGACCCAGTACTTC.